Shown below are 2 T cell receptor beta chains from a single sample sequenced in a study of Graves' ophthalmopathy and Graves' hyperthyroidism. The authors amplified TCR beta CDR3 regions from RNA transcripts. Amplification began with first-round RT-PCR using HTBI primers, then second-round multiplex PCR was performed. TCRdb redid the calling of the multiplex PCR reads with MiXCR, one entry per CDR3 protein. The sample gives 680,000 or so distinct CDR3 sequences, about 20% of which show up once; more than 5.5% is in the top ten. Sequencing was performed on peripheral blood. All receptors derive from a woman aged 18 to 35 with stable Graves' hyperthyroidism. Some clones in this sample may be carry-over from other donors' samples.

The table lists this clonotype with many counts. This rearrangement joins TRBV5-1 to TRBJ2-6, with D uncertain. Germline values: CDR1 SGHRS, CDR2 YFSETQ. The CDR3 covers 15 residues. The V gene lost 0 bases and the J gene lost 0 bases, with 4 bases spanning the gap. CDR3 coding DNA: TGCGCCAGCAGCTTGGAGCTCTCTGGGGCCAACGTCCTGACTTTC. It specifies CASSLELSGANVLTF.

This clonotype was counted once. V is TRBV12-3 or TRBV12-4 and J is TRBJ2-7, with D perhaps matching TRBD1 (5 bases). Between the trimmed V and J ends, which lost 7 bases and 2 bases, there was a span of 12 bases. CDR3 size: 13 residues. The CDR3 nucleotides are TGTGCCAGCACTCCCCAGGGAACCTACGAGCAGTACTTC. Translation: CASTPQGTYEQYF.